The entry below describes one TCR beta chain. Trimming pared 1 base from V and 0 bases from J, leaving 7 bases between. The CDR3 sequence is 15 residues long. The germline V gene has CDR1 MGHRA and CDR2 YSYEKL. The sample is drawn from a study of blood T cell repertoires in COVID-19. On the study more broadly: The United States, Italy and Spain provided the acute and convalescent COVID-19 samples.

Profiling relied on immunoSEQ multiplex PCR, and the TCRdb table lists in-frame clones only, not all of them. The profile shows roughly 34,000 clones, roughly 90% of them singletons. The TCR was taken from a man between 60 and 70 years old with active COVID-19. The chain uses TRBV4-1 and TRBJ1-3; no firm D call. The source material was peripheral blood. The CDR3 protein is CASSQGTVSGNTIYF. The CDR3 DNA follows: TGCGCCAGCAGCCAAGGAACAGTCTCTGGAAACACCATATATTTT.